This T cell receptor (beta chain) was observed in a study of T cell repertoires in cytomegalovirus infection. Using its own MiXCR run on the reads, TCRdb lists one record per CDR3 protein. Of hundreds of thousands of distinct CDR3 sequences listed, around 24% are singletons. Looked up from germline, CDR1 is MNHEY and CDR2 is SVGEGT. The ends were cut back, 2 bases at V and 2 bases at J, with 18 bases in the middle. The length of the CDR3 is 17 residues. Ten or more counts support this clonotype. The sample consisted of CD8+ T cells from PBMCs. The origin of this receptor is a human donor in good health (CMV status not recorded). Some clones in this sample may be carry-over from other donors' samples. V usage is TRBV6-2 or TRBV6-3 and J usage is TRBJ1-2; perhaps TRBD1 as D (5 bases). CDR3 protein: CASSYLPSGTVNYGYTF. CDR3 coding DNA: TGTGCCAGCAGTTACCTACCCTCCGGGACGGTGAACTATGGCTACACCTTC.